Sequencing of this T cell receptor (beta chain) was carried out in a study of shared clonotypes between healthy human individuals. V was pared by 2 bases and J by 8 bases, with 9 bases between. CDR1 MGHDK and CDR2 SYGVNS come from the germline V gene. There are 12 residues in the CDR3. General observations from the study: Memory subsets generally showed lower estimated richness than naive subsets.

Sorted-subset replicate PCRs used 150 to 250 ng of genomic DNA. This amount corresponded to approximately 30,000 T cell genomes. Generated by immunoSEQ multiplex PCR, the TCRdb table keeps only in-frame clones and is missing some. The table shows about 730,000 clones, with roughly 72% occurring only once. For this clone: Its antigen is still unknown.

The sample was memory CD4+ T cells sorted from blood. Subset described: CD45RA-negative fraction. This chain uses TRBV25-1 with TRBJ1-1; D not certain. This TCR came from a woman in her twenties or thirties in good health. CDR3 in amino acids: CASSEPPGEAFF. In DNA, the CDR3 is TGTGCCAGCAGTGAACCCCCGGGGGAAGCTTTCTTT.